This T cell receptor beta chain is from a study of cytomegalovirus exposure and HLA in healthy donors. General study results and limits: A likely sequencing artifact accounted for one observed cluster of highly shared sequence variants.

A word on this clone: What it binds is not known.

Researchers ran the PCR with 60 Vbeta and 13 Jbeta primers. Clones were read by immunoSEQ multiplex PCR, and TCRdb kept only the in-frame ones, dropping some. The data show about 150,000 clones, roughly 80% seen once. CDR1 and CDR2 (germline): SNHLY, FYNNEI. Trimming cost V 6 bases and J 5 bases; bases outside gene matches: 4. The CDR3 sequence is 12 residues long. The source material was PBMCs. The J gene is TRBJ2-7, the V gene TRBV2, with 7 bases aligning to TRBD1. The TCR sequence derives from a boy between 2 and 15 years old in good health and CMV-seronegative. This CDR3 is CASRRQGNEQYF. CDR3 bases: TGTGCCAGCAGGAGACAGGGCAACGAGCAGTACTTC.